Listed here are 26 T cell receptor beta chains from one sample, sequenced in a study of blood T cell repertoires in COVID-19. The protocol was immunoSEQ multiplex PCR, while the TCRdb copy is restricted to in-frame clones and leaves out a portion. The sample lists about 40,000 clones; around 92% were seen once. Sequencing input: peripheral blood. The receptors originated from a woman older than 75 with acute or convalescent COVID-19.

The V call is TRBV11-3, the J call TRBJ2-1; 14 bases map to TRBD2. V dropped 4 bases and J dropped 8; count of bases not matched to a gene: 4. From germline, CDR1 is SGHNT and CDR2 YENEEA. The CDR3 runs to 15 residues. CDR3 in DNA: TGTGCCAGCAGCTCACGACTAGCGGGGGGGGATGAGCAGTTCTTC. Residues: CASSSRLAGGDEQFF.

The chain's CDR3 is CAWSVRAGGVGGYTF. CDR3 sequence (DNA): TGTGCCTGGAGTGTACGGGCAGGAGGTGTGGGTGGCTACACCTTC. The chain has TRBV30 and TRBJ1-2; D is unresolved. The germline V gene has CDR1 GTSNPN and CDR2 SVGIG (reference sequence). V was cut by 0 bases and J by 7 bases, with 18 bases left in between. The CDR3 spans 15 residues.

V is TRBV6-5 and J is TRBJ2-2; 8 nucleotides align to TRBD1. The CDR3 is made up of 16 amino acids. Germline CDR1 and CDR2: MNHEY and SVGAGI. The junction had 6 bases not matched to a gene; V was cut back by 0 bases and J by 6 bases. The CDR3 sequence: CASSYSFPGGSGELFF. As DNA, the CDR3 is TGTGCCAGCAGTTACTCGTTTCCAGGGGGCTCCGGGGAGCTGTTTTTT.

The CDR3 is CASSYSTQGFLYEQYF. The DNA for the CDR3 is TGTGCCAGCAGTTACTCGACCCAGGGGTTTCTGTACGAGCAGTACTTC. The chain carries TRBV6-6 and TRBJ2-7; D is perhaps TRBD1 (6 bases). Germline V gives CDR1 MNHNY, CDR2 SVGAGI (reference sequence). The CDR3 loop spans 16 amino acids. Deletions cut 0 bases from V and 4 bases from J, with 16 bases between.

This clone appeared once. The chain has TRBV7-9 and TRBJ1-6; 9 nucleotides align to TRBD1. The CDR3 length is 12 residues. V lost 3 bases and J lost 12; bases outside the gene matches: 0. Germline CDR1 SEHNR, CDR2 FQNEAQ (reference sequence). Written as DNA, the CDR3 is TGTGCCAGCAGCTTGGACAGGGGACCCCTCCACTTT. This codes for CASSLDRGPLHF.

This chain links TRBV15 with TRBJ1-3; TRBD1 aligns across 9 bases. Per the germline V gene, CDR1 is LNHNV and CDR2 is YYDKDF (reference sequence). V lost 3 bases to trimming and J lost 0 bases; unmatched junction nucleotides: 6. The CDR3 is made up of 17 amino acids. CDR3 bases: TGTGCCACCAGCAGGGGGACAGGGAAAAGCTCTGGAAACACCATATATTTT. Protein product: CATSRGTGKSSGNTIYF.

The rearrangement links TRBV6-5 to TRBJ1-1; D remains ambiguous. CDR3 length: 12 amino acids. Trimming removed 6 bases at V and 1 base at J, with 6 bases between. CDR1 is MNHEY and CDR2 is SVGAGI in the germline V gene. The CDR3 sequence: CASSRPNTEAFF. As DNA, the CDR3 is TGTGCCAGCAGCCGTCCGAACACTGAAGCTTTCTTT.

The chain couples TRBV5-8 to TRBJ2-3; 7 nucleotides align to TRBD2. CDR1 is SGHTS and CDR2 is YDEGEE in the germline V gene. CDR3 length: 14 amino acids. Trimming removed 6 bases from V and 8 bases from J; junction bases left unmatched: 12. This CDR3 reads CASTRTLPGGTQYF. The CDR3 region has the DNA TGTGCCAGCACCCGAACCCTACCGGGGGGTACGCAGTATTTT.

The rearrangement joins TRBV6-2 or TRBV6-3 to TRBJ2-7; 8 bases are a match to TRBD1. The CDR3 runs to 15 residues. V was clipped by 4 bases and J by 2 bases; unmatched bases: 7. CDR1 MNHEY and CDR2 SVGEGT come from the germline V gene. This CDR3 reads CASSWTGNDAYEQYF. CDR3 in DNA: TGTGCCAGCAGTTGGACAGGGAACGATGCCTACGAGCAGTACTTC.

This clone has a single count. CDR3 region: CASRLHNYGYTF. Here the CDR3 DNA reads TGTGCCAGCAGATTACACAACTATGGCTACACCTTC. The chain couples TRBV5-5 to TRBJ1-2; D is ambiguous. V was shortened by 5 bases and J by 2 bases, with 7 bases between the two germline ends. The CDR3 is 12 amino acids. Per germline, CDR1 SGHKS and CDR2 YYEKEE (reference sequence).

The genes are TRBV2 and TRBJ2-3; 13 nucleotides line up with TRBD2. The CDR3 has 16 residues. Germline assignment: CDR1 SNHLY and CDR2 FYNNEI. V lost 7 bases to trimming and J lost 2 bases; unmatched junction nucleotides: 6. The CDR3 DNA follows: TGTGCCAGCAATGCGGGACTAGCGGGGAACACAGATACGCAGTATTTT. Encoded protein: CASNAGLAGNTDTQYF.

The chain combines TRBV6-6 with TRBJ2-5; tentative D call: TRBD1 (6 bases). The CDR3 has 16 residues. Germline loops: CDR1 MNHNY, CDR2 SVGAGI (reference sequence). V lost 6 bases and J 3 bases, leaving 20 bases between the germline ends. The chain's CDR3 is CASSPPQGRKEETQYF. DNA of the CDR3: TGTGCCAGCAGCCCCCCGCAGGGGCGGAAGGAAGAGACCCAGTACTTC.

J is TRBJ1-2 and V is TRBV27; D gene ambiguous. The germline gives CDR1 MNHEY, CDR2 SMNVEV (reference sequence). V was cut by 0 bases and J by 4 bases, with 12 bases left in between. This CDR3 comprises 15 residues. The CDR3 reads CASSLSMLTFYGYTF. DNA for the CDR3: TGTGCCAGCAGTTTATCAATGCTGACTTTCTATGGCTACACCTTC.

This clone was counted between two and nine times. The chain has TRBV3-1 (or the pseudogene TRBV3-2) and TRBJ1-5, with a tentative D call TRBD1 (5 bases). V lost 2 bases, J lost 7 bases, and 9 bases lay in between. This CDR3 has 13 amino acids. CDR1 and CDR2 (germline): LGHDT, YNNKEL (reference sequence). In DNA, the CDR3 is TGTGCCAGCAGCCAAAGGGGTTCCCAGCCCCAGCATTTT. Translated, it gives CASSQRGSQPQHF.

For the CDR3, the DNA is TGTGCCAGCAGCGTGTCCGGCTCTGGAAACACCATATATTTT. Its translation: CASSVSGSGNTIYF. The V gene is TRBV9, the J gene TRBJ1-3; D ambiguous. Germline-derived CDR1 and CDR2 are SGDLS and YYNGEE. The germline V and J ends were trimmed by 2 bases and 0 bases, with 6 bases remaining between them. There are 14 residues in the CDR3.

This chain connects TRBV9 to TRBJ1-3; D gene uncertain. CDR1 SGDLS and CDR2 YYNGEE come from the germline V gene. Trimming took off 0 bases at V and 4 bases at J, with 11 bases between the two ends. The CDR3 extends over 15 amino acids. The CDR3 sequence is CASSVGWSSGNTIYF. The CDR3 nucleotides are TGTGCCAGCAGCGTAGGGTGGAGTTCGGGAAACACCATATATTTT.

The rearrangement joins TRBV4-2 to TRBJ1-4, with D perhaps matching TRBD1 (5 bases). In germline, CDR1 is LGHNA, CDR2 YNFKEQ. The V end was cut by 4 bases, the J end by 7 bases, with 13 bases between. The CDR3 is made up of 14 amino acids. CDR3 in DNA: TGTGCCAGCAGCCCGAGGGGACTGGGTGAAAAACTGTTTTTT. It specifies CASSPRGLGEKLFF.

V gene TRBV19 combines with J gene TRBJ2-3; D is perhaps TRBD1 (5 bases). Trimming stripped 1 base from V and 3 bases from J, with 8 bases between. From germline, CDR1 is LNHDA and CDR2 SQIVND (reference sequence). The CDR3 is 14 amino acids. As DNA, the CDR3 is TGTGCCAGTAGTATAGCCAGGGATACAGATACGCAGTATTTT. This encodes CASSIARDTDTQYF.

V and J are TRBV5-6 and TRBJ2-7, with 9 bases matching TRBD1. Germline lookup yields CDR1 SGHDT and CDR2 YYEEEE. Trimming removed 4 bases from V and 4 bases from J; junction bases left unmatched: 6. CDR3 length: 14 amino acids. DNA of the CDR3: TGTGCCAGCAGCCTGGACAGGGGTTGGTACGAGCAGTACTTC. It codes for CASSLDRGWYEQYF.

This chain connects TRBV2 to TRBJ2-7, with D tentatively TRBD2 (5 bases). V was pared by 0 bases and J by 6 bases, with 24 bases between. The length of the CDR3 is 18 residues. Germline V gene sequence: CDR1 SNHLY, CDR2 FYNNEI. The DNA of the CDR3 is TGTGCCAGCAGTGAAGCTCCGGCGCGGGTCCCCTCTCGGGGCGAGCAGTACTTC. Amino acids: CASSEAPARVPSRGEQYF.

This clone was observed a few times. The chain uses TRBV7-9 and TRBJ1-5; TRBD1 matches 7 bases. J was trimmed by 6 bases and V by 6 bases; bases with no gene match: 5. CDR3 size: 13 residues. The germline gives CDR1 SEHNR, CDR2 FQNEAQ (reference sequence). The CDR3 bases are TGTGCCAGCAGTTTACAGGGGATTCAGCCCCAGCATTTT. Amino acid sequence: CASSLQGIQPQHF.

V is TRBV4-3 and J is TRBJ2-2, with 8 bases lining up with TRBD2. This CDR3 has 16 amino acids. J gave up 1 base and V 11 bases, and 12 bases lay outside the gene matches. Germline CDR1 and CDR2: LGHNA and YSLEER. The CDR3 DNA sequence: TGCGCCTCTCGAATCGGGCTAGCGGGGAACACCGGGGAGCTGTTTTTT. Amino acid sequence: CASRIGLAGNTGELFF.

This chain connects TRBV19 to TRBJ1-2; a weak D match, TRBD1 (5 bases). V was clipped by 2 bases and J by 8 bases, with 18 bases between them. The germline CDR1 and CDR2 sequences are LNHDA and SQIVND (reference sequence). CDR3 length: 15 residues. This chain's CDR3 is CASSIQSRAGNGYTF. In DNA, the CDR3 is TGTGCCAGTAGTATACAAAGCAGGGCTGGGAACGGCTACACCTTC.

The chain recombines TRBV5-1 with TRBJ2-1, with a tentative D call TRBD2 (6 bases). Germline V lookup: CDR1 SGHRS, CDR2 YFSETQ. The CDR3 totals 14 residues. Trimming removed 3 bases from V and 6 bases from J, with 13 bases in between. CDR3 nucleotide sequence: TGCGCCAGCAGCTCGCTAGCGACGGGCAATGAGCAGTTCTTC. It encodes CASSSLATGNEQFF.

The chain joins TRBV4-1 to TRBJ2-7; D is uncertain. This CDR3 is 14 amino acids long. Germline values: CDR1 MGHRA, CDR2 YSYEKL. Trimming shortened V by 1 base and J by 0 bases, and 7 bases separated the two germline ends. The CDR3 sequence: CASSQGVLSYEQYF. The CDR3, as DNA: TGCGCCAGCAGCCAAGGTGTTCTCTCCTACGAGCAGTACTTC.

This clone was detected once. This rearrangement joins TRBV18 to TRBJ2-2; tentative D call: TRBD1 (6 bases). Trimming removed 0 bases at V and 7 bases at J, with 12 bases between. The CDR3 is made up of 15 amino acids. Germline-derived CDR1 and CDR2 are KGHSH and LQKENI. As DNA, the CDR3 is TGTGCCAGCTCACCACCCAGGGGAGAGGACGGGGAGCTGTTTTTT. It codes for CASSPPRGEDGELFF.